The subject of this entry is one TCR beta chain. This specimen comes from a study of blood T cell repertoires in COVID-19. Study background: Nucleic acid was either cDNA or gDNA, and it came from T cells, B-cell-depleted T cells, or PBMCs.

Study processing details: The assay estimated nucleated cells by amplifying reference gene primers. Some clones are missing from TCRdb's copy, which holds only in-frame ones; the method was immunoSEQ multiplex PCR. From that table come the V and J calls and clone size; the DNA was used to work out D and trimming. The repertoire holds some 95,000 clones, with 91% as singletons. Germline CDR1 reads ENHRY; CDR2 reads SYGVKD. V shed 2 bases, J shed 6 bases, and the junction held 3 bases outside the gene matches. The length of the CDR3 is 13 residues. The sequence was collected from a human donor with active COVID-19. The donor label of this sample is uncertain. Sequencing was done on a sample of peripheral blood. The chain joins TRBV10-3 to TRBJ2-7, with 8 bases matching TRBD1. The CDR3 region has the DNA TGTGCCATCAGTGAGCCAGGGGGCGTCGAGCAGTACTTC. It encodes CAISEPGGVEQYF.